This TCR beta chain was recovered during a study of cytomegalovirus exposure and HLA in healthy donors. Amplification used 60 Vbeta primers and 13 Jbeta primers. Authors' processing steps: Later reanalysis found about 80 million unique TCR beta chains, 10 million to 12 million of them shared. Libraries were prepared by immunoSEQ multiplex PCR; TCRdb keeps only in-frame clonotypes and omits some of them. The DNA was the basis for D and trimming; V, J and clone size are from that table. The sample yields over 150,000 clones, 87% seen once. CDR3 length: 15 amino acids. Germline CDR1 and CDR2: MNHNS and SASEGT. Trimming cost V 7 bases and J 0 bases, with 12 bases left between them. Findings and limits, study-wide: Reports state that TCR beta sequences accurately predicted most subjects' HLA-A and HLA-B alleles. Later analysis demonstrated an association between a missense DCLRE1C variant and TCR beta V- and J-gene trimming. HLA alleles showed associations with 16,951 TCR beta sequences in a later analysis, at a 0.05 false discovery rate.

Comments on this clone: Its antigen is unknown.

The rearrangement links TRBV6-1 to TRBJ2-2; D perhaps matches TRBD1 (5 bases). The source is a girl less than two years old in good health and CMV-seronegative. The sequenced sample was PBMCs. The CDR3 DNA reads TGTGCCAGCACGCAGGGAATCGCGAACACCGGGGAGCTGTTTTTT. It codes for CASTQGIANTGELFF.